These T cell receptor beta chains were read from a single sample in a study of blood T cell repertoires in COVID-19. The assay was immunoSEQ multiplex PCR, and TCRdb's table has in-frame clones only and misses some. The repertoire holds around 400,000 clones, roughly 80% seen once, with around 5% in the top ten. The sample consisted of PBMCs or T cells enriched from blood (not recorded which). The receptor set was obtained from a woman aged 45 to 65 who had recovered from COVID-19. Each CDR3 is given with its conserved first and last residue. D genes are given only for firm matches. Size is stated for part of the rows, as once, few or many counts, or as a class when the clone is expanded.

V gene,clone size,J gene,D gene,CDR3 DNA,CDR3 protein
TRBV11-2,-,TRBJ1-2,-,TGTGCCAGCAGTAACCGAGGACAGTGGGGCTACACCTTC,CASSNRGQWGYTF
TRBV14,-,TRBJ1-2,TRBD1,TGTGCCAGCAGCCTGACCGGGACAGGGGGCTCAGACTATGGCTACACCTTC,CASSLTGTGGSDYGYTF
TRBV14,-,TRBJ1-5,-,TGTGCCAGCAGCCAACGGGGGAACAATCAGCCCCAGCATTTT,CASSQRGNNQPQHF
TRBV12-3/TRBV12-4,once,TRBJ1-2,TRBD1,TGTGCCAGCAACGGGGACAGGGGTGGCTACACCTTC,CASNGDRGGYTF
TRBV10-3,-,TRBJ1-4,TRBD1,TGTGCCATCAGTGAGGTGGACAGGCATGAAAAACTGTTTTTT,CAISEVDRHEKLFF
TRBV30,-,TRBJ2-3,-,TGTGCCTGGAGTAAGGGGGGCACAGATACGCAGTATTTT,CAWSKGGTDTQYF
TRBV5-1,-,TRBJ1-6,TRBD1,TGCGCCAGCAGCGCTAGGACAGGCGAAAACTATAATTCACCCCTCCACTTT,CASSARTGENYNSPLHF
TRBV19,-,TRBJ1-2,TRBD1,TGTGCCAGTCGAGAGACAGGGGGCAATGGCTACACCTTC,CASRETGGNGYTF
TRBV6-2/TRBV6-3,-,TRBJ1-1,-,TGTGCCAGCAGTTACTTGGCAGGGAACACTGAAGCTTTCTTT,CASSYLAGNTEAFF
TRBV12-5,-,TRBJ1-6,-,TGTGCTAGTGGTGCAACTCTAAGCTCCTATAATTCACCCCTCCACTTT,CASGATLSSYNSPLHF
TRBV6-4,few,TRBJ2-1,TRBD1,TGTGCCAGCAGTCTATGGACAGGCTACAATGAGCAGTTCTTC,CASSLWTGYNEQFF
TRBV13,-,TRBJ1-3,-,TGTGCCAGCTCACAGTTCTCTGGAAACACCATATATTTT,CASSQFSGNTIYF
TRBV5-4,few,TRBJ1-4,-,TGTGCCAGCAGCCGGGGGGGGACTACTAATGAAAAACTGTTTTTT,CASSRGGTTNEKLFF
TRBV11-3,-,TRBJ1-1,-,TGTGCCAGCAGTTCCACGTCGAGGCTCATGAACACTGAAGCTTTCTTT,CASSSTSRLMNTEAFF
TRBV15,-,TRBJ1-2,-,TGTGCCACCAGCCCTCGAGGGAGGGAGCTAGCTTATGGCTACACCTTC,CATSPRGRELAYGYTF
TRBV5-6,-,TRBJ2-2,-,TGTGCCAGCAGCCCGAGATATCCCGGGGAGCTGTTTTTT,CASSPRYPGELFF
TRBV7-7,once,TRBJ2-3,-,TGTGCCAGCAGCCGGAGCGGAGCAAACACAGATACGCAGTATTTT,CASSRSGANTDTQYF
TRBV27,-,TRBJ1-3,-,TGTGCCAGCAGTCGAGGCGGTACGACAGTCTCTGGAAACACCATATATTTT,CASSRGGTTVSGNTIYF
TRBV6-1,-,TRBJ1-2,-,TGTGCCAGCAGTGAATTTCTCGCCTCACAGCAGAACTATGGCTACACCTTC,CASSEFLASQQNYGYTF
TRBV9,-,TRBJ2-2,-,TGTGCCAGCAGCGTAGGTCAGGGGGGATATTTGAACACCGGGGAGCTGTTTTTT,CASSVGQGGYLNTGELFF
TRBV5-8,-,TRBJ1-5,-,TGTGCCAGCAGTTCGGGAGGGGCTCAGCCCCAGCATTTT,CASSSGGAQPQHF
TRBV19,-,TRBJ1-5,TRBD1,TGTGCCAGTAGTGCCTGGACAGGTTCCAATCAGCCCCAGCATTTT,CASSAWTGSNQPQHF
TRBV5-4,-,TRBJ2-1,TRBD2,TGTGCCAGCAGCATTGGACTAGCGGGAGGTAATGAGCAGTTCTTC,CASSIGLAGGNEQFF
TRBV18,-,TRBJ2-7,-,TGTGCCAGCTCACCGCCAGGCTCCTACGAGCAGTACTTC,CASSPPGSYEQYF
TRBV19,-,TRBJ1-1,TRBD1,TGTGCCAGTAGTATAGGACAGGGGAACACTGAAGCTTTCTTT,CASSIGQGNTEAFF
TRBV5-6,once,TRBJ1-2,-,TGTGCCAGCAGCTTGCGGGGGGGTAACTATGGCTACACCTTC,CASSLRGGNYGYTF
TRBV20-1,-,TRBJ2-7,TRBD2,TGCAGTGCCCCGGGAGGACCCGAGCAGTACTTC,CSAPGGPEQYF
TRBV7-9,-,TRBJ2-2,TRBD1,TGTGCCAGCAGCTTAAGACCGGGACAGGGGGCGGGCGCCGGGGAGCTGTTTTTT,CASSLRPGQGAGAGELFF
TRBV2,-,TRBJ2-1,-,TGTGCCAGCAGGGACGGGAGCTCCTACAATGAGCAGTTCTTC,CASRDGSSYNEQFF
TRBV19,-,TRBJ2-7,-,TGTGCCAGTAGCAGCTCCTACGAGCAGTACTTC,CASSSSYEQYF
TRBV7-9,few,TRBJ1-2,TRBD1,TGTGCCAGCTTAAGGGGGCCTAACTATGGCTACACCTTC,CASLRGPNYGYTF
TRBV4-3,-,TRBJ2-4,-,TGCGCCAGCTACGTGCGGGAAGGGTGTTTAAACATTCAGTACTTC,CASYVREGCLNIQYF
TRBV7-2,-,TRBJ2-7,TRBD2,TGTGCCAGCAGCACAGAGGGACTAGCGAGATACGAGCAGTACTTC,CASSTEGLARYEQYF
TRBV27,-,TRBJ2-7,-,TGTGCCAGCAGTTCGCTAGACGATATCTTCGAGCAGTACTTC,CASSSLDDIFEQYF
TRBV2,-,TRBJ1-2,-,TGTGCCAGCAGTCTACAGGGTCAGGATGGCTACACCTTC,CASSLQGQDGYTF
TRBV7-3,-,TRBJ2-2,TRBD2,TGTGCCAGCAGCTTGGGGACTAGCGGGAGTCTCGCCGGGGAGCTGTTTTTT,CASSLGTSGSLAGELFF
TRBV19,-,TRBJ1-2,-,TGTGCCAGTAGTATTCCCAGCGCAACCAACTATGGCTACACCTTC,CASSIPSATNYGYTF
TRBV6-5,-,TRBJ2-1,-,TGTGCCAGCAGTAACCAGGGTAGCCTTCCACGGTTCTTC,CASSNQGSLPRFF
TRBV20-1,once,TRBJ2-7,TRBD2,TGCAGCCCCCGGGAGGGACGGGAGCAGTACTTC,CSPREGREQYF
TRBV15,few,TRBJ2-1,TRBD2,TGTGCCACCAGCAGAACCGGACTAGCGGGTTTGGTTGAGCAGTTCTTC,CATSRTGLAGLVEQFF
TRBV6-5,-,TRBJ1-2,-,TGTGCCAGCAGTTACTCGAAGGCGGGGGCGCCCGGCTACACCTTC,CASSYSKAGAPGYTF